This T cell receptor (beta chain) was retrieved from a study of blood T cell repertoires in COVID-19. Individuals aged about 18 to 95 years were recruited from about two dozen US areas. Assignment of participants to cohorts was predicated upon participant-reported clinical history. Recovered Cohort 3 donors showed two negative PCRs, clearance, or symptom resolution. The CDR3 is 18 amino acids. The V gene end was trimmed by 0 bases and the J gene end by 8 bases; junction bases not matched to a gene: 15. Germline assignment: CDR1 SGHRS and CDR2 YFSETQ. Study processing details: Amplification from reference gene primers served as the basis for estimated nucleated cell counts. Sequencing was performed with immunoSEQ multiplex PCR; in TCRdb, only in-frame clones are kept and a portion is missing. V, J and clone size derive from that table, while D and trimming were established from the DNA sequence. The repertoire consists of roughly 400,000 clones, with roughly nine tenths occurring once and the leading ten covering roughly 1.1%.

Material: PBMCs or T cells enriched from blood (not recorded which). The receptor comes from a man aged 30-40 years who had recovered from COVID-19. The rearrangement uses TRBV5-1 and TRBJ2-1, with 9 nucleotides matching TRBD1. The CDR3 spells CASSLEGITGGGTDEQFF. DNA of the CDR3: TGCGCCAGCAGCTTGGAGGGTATTACAGGGGGCGGTACGGATGAGCAGTTCTTC.